This is a list of T cell receptor beta chains from one sample in a study of T cells after yellow fever vaccination. TCRdb reprocessed the 5' RACE reads via MiXCR and lists one record per CDR3 protein. The table has 280,000 or so distinct CDR3 sequences, about 10% seen once. The specimen comprised CD4+ T cells sorted from PBMCs, sampled 5 days after the yellow fever booster vaccination. The receptors stem from a young man who received the YFV17D yellow fever vaccine. Both conserved end residues are part of each CDR3. D genes are given only for firm matches. Part of the rows lack a size; the others show once, few, many or a class for expanded clones.

TRBD1	-	TRBV7-7	TRBJ1-2	CASSARDRGTYGYTF	TGTGCTAGCAGCGCAAGGGACAGGGGAACCTATGGCTACACCTTC
-	few	TRBV5-1	TRBJ2-2	CASSLESHSNTGELFF	TGCGCCAGCAGCTTGGAAAGCCATTCGAACACCGGGGAGCTGTTTTTT
-	few	TRBV5-1	TRBJ2-3	CASSLVSLRTDTQYF	TGCGCCAGCAGCTTGGTTAGCCTTCGCACAGATACGCAGTATTTT
-	-	TRBV6-1	TRBJ1-1	CASRGLMGYTEAFF	TGTGCCAGCAGGGGGTTGATGGGTTACACTGAAGCTTTCTTT
-	few	TRBV7-3	TRBJ1-2	CASGRGPGNLDGYTF	TGTGCCAGCGGAAGGGGTCCCGGGAACTTGGATGGCTACACCTTC
-	few	TRBV5-8	TRBJ2-1	CASSLEIYNEQFF	TGTGCCAGCAGCTTGGAGATCTACAATGAGCAGTTCTTC
TRBD1	many	TRBV7-9	TRBJ2-1	CASSSYRGQVANEQFF	TGTGCCAGCAGCTCCTACAGGGGTCAGGTTGCCAATGAGCAGTTCTTC
TRBD1	many	TRBV7-2	TRBJ2-7	CASSITGGRIYEQYF	TGTGCCAGCAGCATTACAGGGGGTCGAATTTACGAGCAGTACTTC
TRBD1	few	TRBV6-2/TRBV6-3	TRBJ1-2	CASRTGTGGDYGYTF	TGTGCCAGCAGGACCGGGACAGGGGGCGACTATGGCTACACCTTC
-	many	TRBV12-3/TRBV12-4	TRBJ1-1	CASSLGQRGAFF	TGTGCCAGCAGTTTAGGACAGCGCGGAGCTTTCTTT
TRBD1	many	TRBV6-2/TRBV6-3	TRBJ2-6	CASTPRGQSSGANVLTF	TGTGCCAGCACTCCACGGGGACAGTCCTCTGGGGCCAACGTCCTGACTTTC
-	few	TRBV7-2	TRBJ1-1	CASSRNGGSNTEAFF	TGTGCCAGCAGCCGGAACGGGGGATCGAACACTGAAGCTTTCTTT
-	few	TRBV4-1	TRBJ1-5	CASGASGSVRDQPQHF	TGCGCCAGCGGGGCCTCCGGGTCGGTTAGGGATCAGCCCCAGCATTTT
-	many	TRBV10-3	TRBJ2-5	CAISESTETQYF	TGTGCCATCAGTGAGTCGACTGAGACCCAGTACTTC
TRBD1	few	TRBV5-6	TRBJ1-6	CASSRGTVNSPLHF	TGTGCCAGCAGCCGGGGGACAGTAAATTCACCCCTCCACTTT